This entry concerns a single T cell receptor beta chain. This clone turned up a few times. What antigen it recognizes has not been identified. Per-base qualities were not stored, and no clone one base away is much larger. In total, approximately 700 healthy bone marrow donors made up the cohort. At the time of sampling, every cohort member was nominally healthy, though immune exposures that went unrecorded were likely present. The donor tested CMV seronegative and was one of the 352 seronegative cohort members. Every donor gave a peripheral blood sample, and the peripheral blood mononuclear cells from that sample were used for TCR beta sequencing. Genomic DNA extraction from the blood cell samples was performed with the Qiagen DNeasy Blood Extraction Kit. From the cysteine up to the phenylalanine, the CDR3 has a length of 19 residues. The DNA shown is the 57-base CDR3, in frame from base 1. The germline V gene (reference sequence) sets CDR1 to MNHEY and CDR2 to SMNVEV. Germline trimming: 3 bases from V, 5 bases from J; junction bases outside gene matches: 15.

The data were taken from a study of cytomegalovirus exposure and HLA in healthy donors (dated by TCRdb to about 2017). Background on the whole study: An earlier analysis of more than 550 of the donors reported about 280 Gb of sequence data and about 120 million unique TCR beta sequences obtained from some 170 million T cells. Alongside the repertoire data, information on donor age, sex, ethnicity and CMV serostatus was compiled. The number of donors typed differed by locus, with about 620-630 for A, B, C, DRB1 and DQB1, roughly 550 for DQA1, 600 to 610 for DPA1, and 400 to 490 for DPB1. Along with the approximately 600-subject first cohort, a separate validation cohort of over a hundred different subjects was used. The study profiled the T cell repertoires of 550 to 700 subjects by immunosequencing and related them to cytomegalovirus serostatus. Class I and class II HLA loci were covered by the typing at four-digit resolution. Among about 400 genotyped donors of the cohort, an average of roughly 230,000 unique TCR beta nucleotide sequences was sequenced per donor, of which 15% to 20% were non-productive. Rather than drawing on any new phenotypic data, the later analysis identified candidate immune exposures from TCR beta sequences and the way those sequences occurred across donors. Of the roughly 430 genotyped donors, approximately 80% fell in the genetic ancestry cluster associated with self-reported Caucasian donors. All discovery cohort repertoires had been generated on a single sequencing platform. An earlier analysis of around 640 of the donors used high-throughput TCR beta sequencing to judge whether each TCR beta V gene segment behaved as functional or pseudogenic. In a later analysis, previously published TCR beta repertoires from some 640 donors were re-analyzed and high-resolution HLA genotyping was added so that TCR occurrence patterns could be studied. About 280 gigabases of sequencing data and around 88 million unique TCR sequences made up an early release that covered roughly 670 HLA-typed donors. A later genetic analysis used genome-wide SNP genotypes for about 65% of the roughly 700 donors, treating that subset as a discovery cohort. The study aimed to test whether signatures of past pathogen exposure could be identified by cataloging public T cell receptors. High-throughput TCR immunosequencing, statistical association of individual TCRs with disease status, and machine learning were combined to predict cytomegalovirus infection status. A few DR-DQ haplotypes were treated as single units for association and clustering because of strong linkage in the cohort.

The paper as a whole reports these results and caveats: In a later analysis, most CMV-associated TCR beta chains were found to appear HLA-restricted, with HLA associations seemingly driven largely by CMV exposure. In a later analysis, TCR association rates were found to vary across HLA loci, with the most associated TCRs seen for DRB1 alleles and the fewest for HLA-C alleles. A cluster of highly shared sequence variants was judged likely to be a technical artifact of the sequencing pipeline. A total of fewer than 200 TCR beta chains were listed by the study as associated with cytomegalovirus. A later analysis associated 16,951 TCR beta sequences with specific HLA alleles at a false discovery rate of 0.05. Because HLA typing was missing for some donors at each locus, association tests included only the typed subset. A few of the identified cytomegalovirus-associated TCR beta chains were confirmed in vitro to be specific for cytomegalovirus antigens. This cohort had only TCR beta chains sequenced, and the lack of alpha or paired-chain data limited which features could be detected. Roughly uniform sequencing depth across donors was assumed in presence/absence analyses, although this assumption may not hold. A later analysis found that HLA-associated TCR beta chains were more clonally expanded and had lower generation probabilities than equally common non-associated chains. For the cohort, immune exposure information was limited to CMV serostatus. The 87-base-pair reads could not distinguish some IMGT-functional V segments, including TRBV6-2 and TRBV6-3, so those segments were excluded. According to the authors, the approach could potentially be generalized to other disease states and immunological phenotypes. In an earlier analysis of approximately 590 of the donors, most TCR beta V segments appeared in productive rearrangements about 87% or about 30% of the time, broadly matching IMGT annotations. The earlier analysis of fewer than 750 of the donors excluded about 16 rarely observed V segments, including chromosome 9 orphons, because counts were too low. A later genetic analysis reported fewer N-insertions in productive TCRs among donors in an Asian-associated ancestry cluster than the roughly 700-donor mean. The classifier was reported to diagnose cytomegalovirus status with high specificity and sensitivity in both the original and validation cohorts. Strong co-occurrence of HLA alleles, especially DR and DQ, made assigning TCR associations to individual alleles difficult. According to a later analysis, parvovirus B19, influenza, CMV and Epstein-Barr virus appeared linked to several top co-occurrence clusters. A further reported finding was that TCR beta sequences accurately predicted the HLA-A and HLA-B alleles for most subjects in the first cohort. Linkage disequilibrium might explain the correlated functional status among segregating V segments, but an unknown experimental factor could not be ruled out. Most TCR sequences were observed very rarely across donors, whereas some public TCRs were present in many individuals. In a later genetic analysis, a missense DCLRE1C variant was associated with V-gene and J-gene trimming of TCR beta chains, and the association was replicated in an independent cohort.

Preparation of the library involved the immunoSEQ multiplex PCR assay. A mixture of 60 forward primers for TCR Vbeta segments and 13 reverse primers for TCR Jbeta segments was used in the multiplex PCR. A multiplex PCR assay on genomic DNA amplified the CDR3 region of rearranged TCR beta genes. The Illumina HiSeq System was used to sequence the amplified TCR beta libraries as 87-base-pair reads. The source study handled its data this way. A later analysis tallied some 79 million unique TCR beta chains across the 700 or so repertoires, and some 12 million of those chains were shared by two or more donors. To remove PCR and sequencing errors, raw reads were error-corrected and collapsed into unique sequences using a nearest-neighbor algorithm that merged closely related sequences. Alignment of CDR3 sequences to IMGT reference sequences was used to assign V, D and J gene segments. For a sequence to be retained, at least a six-nucleotide match to both a V gene segment and a J gene segment was required. A rearrangement was called productive if the CDR3 had no stop codons and remained in frame with V and J, and every other rearrangement was called non-productive. Following IMGT convention, CDR3 was defined as the stretch from the second conserved V-encoded cysteine up to the conserved J-encoded phenylalanine. The earlier analysis of roughly 590 of the donors excluded any sequence lacking an unambiguous match to a single V gene segment. In an earlier analysis of a few hundred of the donors, V segments were called functional above 56.7% productive rearrangements and were called segregating when the between-donor standard deviation exceeded 5%. A statistical classification framework was developed to diagnose cytomegalovirus status using the catalog of TCR beta chain sequences. In a later analysis, V and J genes were assigned by comparing TCR nucleotide sequences against IMGT/GENE-DB human TR gene sequences. In a later analysis, CDR3 sequences and most-parsimonious VDJ recombination scenarios were assigned using the TCRdist pipeline. In a later analysis, every TCR beta chain was defined by the combination of its CDR3 amino acid sequence and its V-gene family, and reads without a unique V-gene family were dropped. To address suspected cross-contamination and a sequencing artifact, a later analysis removed approximately 600 highly shared, low-generation-probability nucleotide sequences. In a later analysis, a clonal expansion index for each public chain was calculated from normalized within-repertoire ranks of inferred template counts. In a later analysis, generation probabilities were computed with a VDJ recombination model fitted to out-of-frame rearrangements, and the resulting probabilities were checked against IGoR. In a later analysis, TCR-TCR, TCR-HLA and TCR-CMV co-occurrence was scored with hypergeometric tests, and a repertoire-size bias correction was applied to TCR pairs. False discovery rates were estimated in a later analysis by permuting HLA or CMV assignments 20 times. A later analysis grouped co-occurring TCRs with DBSCAN, adding TCRdist sequence similarity when clustering within HLA-allele-positive subsets. Repertoires with fewer than 30,000 or more than 120,000 public chains were left out of co-occurrence clustering, as were about 5 repertoires with anomalous nucleotide sharing. TCRdb took this table from immuneACCESS and kept in-frame rearrangements with V and J called. Such tables lack part of the clones; where checked against another copy, unresolved V genes explain under half of the gap, and the rest is unexplained. V and J calls and clone size are copied from that table; D and trimming were computed from the DNA. For this sample the table gives 150,000 to 200,000 clones, of which around 79% were detected only once. The ten largest clones capture roughly 1.6% of the sample.

The source is a woman in her fifties or sixties in good health and CMV-seronegative. The source material was PBMCs. The sequence is built from TRBV27 and TRBJ2-1; 11 of the junction bases match TRBD2. The CDR3: CASSLNPLAGGLFDNEQFF. The nucleotide sequence is TGTGCCAGCAGTTTGAATCCGTTAGCGGGAGGGTTGTTTGACAATGAGCAGTTCTTC.